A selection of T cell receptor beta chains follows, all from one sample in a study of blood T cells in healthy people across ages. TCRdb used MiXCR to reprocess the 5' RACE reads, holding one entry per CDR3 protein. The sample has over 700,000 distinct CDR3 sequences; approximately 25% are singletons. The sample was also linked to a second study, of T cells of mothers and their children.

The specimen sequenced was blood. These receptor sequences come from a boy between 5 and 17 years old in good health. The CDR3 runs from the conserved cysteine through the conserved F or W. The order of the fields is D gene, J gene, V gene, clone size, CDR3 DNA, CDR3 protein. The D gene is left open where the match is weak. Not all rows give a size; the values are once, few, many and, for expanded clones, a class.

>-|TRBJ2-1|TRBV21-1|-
TGTGCCAGCAGCAAAGCGACTAGCGGGGGGCTCACTGAGCAGTTCTTC
CASSKATSGGLTEQFF
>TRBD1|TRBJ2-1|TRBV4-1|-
TGCGCCAGCAGCCACGACTGGACAGGAAAATTACACACTGAGCAGTTCTTC
CASSHDWTGKLHTEQFF
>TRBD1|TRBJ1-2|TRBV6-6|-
TGTGCCAGCAGTGGGGACAGGGCGGCTGGCTACACCTTC
CASSGDRAAGYTF
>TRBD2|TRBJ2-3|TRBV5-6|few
TGTGCCAGCAGCAGCGAGCGAAGCGGGAGTCTGGCAGATACGCAGTATTTT
CASSSERSGSLADTQYF
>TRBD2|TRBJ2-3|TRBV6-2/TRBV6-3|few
TGTGCCAGCAGCACGACGACTAGCGGGGGGCAAAGAGATACGCAGTATTTT
CASSTTTSGGQRDTQYF
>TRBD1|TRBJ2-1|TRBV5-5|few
TGTGCCAGCAACCAACCAGGGGGCGGTGAGCAGTTCTTC
CASNQPGGGEQFF
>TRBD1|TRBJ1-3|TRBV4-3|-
TGCGCCAGCAGCCCCACAGGGGAGGCTGGAAACACCATATATTTT
CASSPTGEAGNTIYF
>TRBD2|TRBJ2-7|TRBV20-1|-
TGCAGTGCTAGAGATCCGGCGGGAGGAGTATACGAGCAGTACTTC
CSARDPAGGVYEQYF
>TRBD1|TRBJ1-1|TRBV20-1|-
TGCAGTGTCACGACAGGGAGCACTGAAGCTTTCTTT
CSVTTGSTEAFF
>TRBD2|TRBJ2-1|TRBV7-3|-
TGTGCCAGCAGCCCCCTAGCGGGAGCGGGGCCCACGGAGCAGTTCTTC
CASSPLAGAGPTEQFF
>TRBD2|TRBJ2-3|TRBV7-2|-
TGTGCCAGCAGGGGACTAGCTACAGATACGCAGTATTTT
CASRGLATDTQYF
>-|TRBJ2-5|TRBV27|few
TGTGCCAGCAGTTTATCGGCACAGGGTAGGGAGACCCAGTACTTC
CASSLSAQGRETQYF
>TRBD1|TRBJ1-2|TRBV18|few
TGTGCCAGCTCACCCCGGGACAGCCCTAACTATGGCTACACCTTC
CASSPRDSPNYGYTF
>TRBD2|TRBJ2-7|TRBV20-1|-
TGCAGTGCTCCGGGGACTAGCGCGCAGCAGTACTTC
CSAPGTSAQQYF
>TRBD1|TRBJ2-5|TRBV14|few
TGTGCCAGCAGCCCCCGGGACAGTCGCCTACGGACCCAGTACTTC
CASSPRDSRLRTQYF
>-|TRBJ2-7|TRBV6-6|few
TGTGCCAGCAGTTACTCACCAGGACAAGATGAGCAGTACTTC
CASSYSPGQDEQYF
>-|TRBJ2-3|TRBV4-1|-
TGCGCCAGCAGCCAAGTTTCGGCTAGCGGCACAGATACGCAGTATTTT
CASSQVSASGTDTQYF
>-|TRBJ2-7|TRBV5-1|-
TGCGCCAGCAGCATAGACAGCCCCAGCTCCTACGAGCAGTACTTC
CASSIDSPSSYEQYF
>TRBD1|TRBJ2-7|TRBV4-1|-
TGCGCCAGCAGCCTCTTCGACAGGGGCTACGAGCAGTACTTC
CASSLFDRGYEQYF
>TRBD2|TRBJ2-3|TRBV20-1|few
TGCAGTGCTAGCCCCCTAGCGGGGGTAACAGATACGCAGTATTTT
CSASPLAGVTDTQYF
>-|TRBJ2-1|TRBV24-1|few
TGTGCCACCAGTGACCCCTCCGGGGTAGGCTTATACAATGAGCAGTTCTTC
CATSDPSGVGLYNEQFF
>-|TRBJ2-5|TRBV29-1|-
TGCAGCGTTGAAGGGACAACGGGGGAGCAGTACTTC
CSVEGTTGEQYF
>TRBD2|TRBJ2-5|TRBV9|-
TGTGCCAGCAGCCTCCGCGGGGGGAGAGAGGGAGAGACCCAGTACTTC
CASSLRGGREGETQYF
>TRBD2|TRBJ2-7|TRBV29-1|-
TGCAGCGTCGAGGGCGGGGGAGACTACGAGCAGTACTTC
CSVEGGGDYEQYF
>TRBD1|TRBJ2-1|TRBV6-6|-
TGTGCCAGCAGTCACTGGACAGGGAACAATGAGCAGTTCTTC
CASSHWTGNNEQFF
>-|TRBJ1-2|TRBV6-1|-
TGTGCCAGCAGTTTGATAGGGAGGCTTTCCTATGGCTACACCTTC
CASSLIGRLSYGYTF
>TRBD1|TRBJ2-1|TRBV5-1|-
TGCGCCAGCAGCAAAGGACAGGTTACGCCCAATGAGCAGTTCTTC
CASSKGQVTPNEQFF
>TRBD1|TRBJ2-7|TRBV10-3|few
TGTGCCATCAGTGACCGGGACAGCCCCTACGAGCAGTACTTC
CAISDRDSPYEQYF
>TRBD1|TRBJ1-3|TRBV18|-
TGTGCCAGCTCACCACGCGGGACAGGGGGCCAAAGCTCTGGAAACACCATATATTTT
CASSPRGTGGQSSGNTIYF
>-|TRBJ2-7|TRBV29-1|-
TGCAGCGTTGTGGGTGGTGAACGCGAGCAGTACTTC
CSVVGGEREQYF
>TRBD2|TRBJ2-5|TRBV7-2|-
TGTGCCAGCAGCTTAGCGGCTAGCGGGGGGTACAATGAGCAGTTCTTT
CASSLAASGGYNEQFF
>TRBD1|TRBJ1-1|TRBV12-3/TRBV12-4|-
TGTGCCAGCAGTTATCAGGGGGCATCCACTGAAGCTTTCTTT
CASSYQGASTEAFF
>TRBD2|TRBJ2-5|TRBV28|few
TGTGCCAGCAGTTTAATCCCTAGCGGGAGACAAGAGACCCAGTACTTC
CASSLIPSGRQETQYF
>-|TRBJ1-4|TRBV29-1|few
TGCAGCGGGGGGAGTAATGAAAAACTGTTTTTT
CSGGSNEKLFF
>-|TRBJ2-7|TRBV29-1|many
TGCAGCGTTGACGGAGGCTACGAGCAGTACTTC
CSVDGGYEQYF
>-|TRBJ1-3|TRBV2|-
TGTGCCAGCAGTCATTCCCTTGGGACGCCCTCTGGAAACACCATATATTTT
CASSHSLGTPSGNTIYF
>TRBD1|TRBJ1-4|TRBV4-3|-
TGCGCCAGCCGACAGGGGCCAGCAACTAATGAAAAACTGTTTTTT
CASRQGPATNEKLFF
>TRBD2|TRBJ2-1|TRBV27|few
TGTGCCAGCAGTACTGACGGACTAGCGGGGGACAATGAGCAGTTCTTC
CASSTDGLAGDNEQFF
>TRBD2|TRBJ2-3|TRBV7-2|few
TGTGCCAGCAGCGGGACTACCGCAGCGACAGATACGCAGTATTTT
CASSGTTAATDTQYF
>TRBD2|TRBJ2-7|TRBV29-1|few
TGCAGCGTTGACGGGGGGACCTTAGACGAGCAGTACTTC
CSVDGGTLDEQYF
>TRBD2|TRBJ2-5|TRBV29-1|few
TGCAGCGTTAGTTTACCGGGAGGTTATCAAGAGACCCAGTACTTC
CSVSLPGGYQETQYF
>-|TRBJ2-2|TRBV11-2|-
TGTGCCAGCAGCTTTACGAAGTTTGATCCGAACACCGGGGAGCTGTTTTTT
CASSFTKFDPNTGELFF
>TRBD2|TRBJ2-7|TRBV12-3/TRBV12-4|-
TGTGCCAGCAGCCCGGGACTAGCGGCCTCCTACGAGCAGTACTTC
CASSPGLAASYEQYF
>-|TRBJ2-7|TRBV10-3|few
TGTGCCATCAGTGCCTCCCCCCAGCAGCTCGAGCAGTACTTC
CAISASPQQLEQYF
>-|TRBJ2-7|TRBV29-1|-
TGCAGCGTTGCGGTGGTAAGGAGCGAAGAGCAGTACTTC
CSVAVVRSEEQYF
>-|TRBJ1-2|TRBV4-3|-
TGCGCCAGCAGCCAAGATCCTGGCGGCCCTAACTATGGCTACACCTTC
CASSQDPGGPNYGYTF
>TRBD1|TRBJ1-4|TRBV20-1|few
TGCAGTGCTAGAGCCATCGGGACAGAGAATGAAAAACTGTTTTTT
CSARAIGTENEKLFF
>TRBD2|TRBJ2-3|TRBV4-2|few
TGTGCCAGCAGCCCGGGGGGGCACGACACAGATACGCAGTATTTT
CASSPGGHDTDTQYF
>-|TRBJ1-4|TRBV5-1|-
TGCGCCAGCAGGGAGGAGCCGAGTAATGAAAAACTGTTTTTT
CASREEPSNEKLFF
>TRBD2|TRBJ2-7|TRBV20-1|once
TGCAGTGCTAGAGTCCCAGGGAGGGTGTCCTACGAGCAGTACTTC
CSARVPGRVSYEQYF
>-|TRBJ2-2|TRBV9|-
TGTGCCAGCAGCGTATTGGGGGACACCGGGGAGCTGTTTTTT
CASSVLGDTGELFF
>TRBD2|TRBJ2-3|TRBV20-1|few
TGCAGTGCTAGGATTAGCGGGAGAACAGATACGCAGTATTTT
CSARISGRTDTQYF
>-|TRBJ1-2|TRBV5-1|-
TGCGCCAGCAGCTTGGACAGGAATAACTATGGCTACACCTTC
CASSLDRNNYGYTF
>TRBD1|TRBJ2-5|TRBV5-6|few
TGTGCCAGCAGCTTGGGCAGGGGGCGCACGGTGGTGACCCAGTACTTC
CASSLGRGRTVVTQYF
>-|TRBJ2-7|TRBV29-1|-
TGCAGCGTTGAAGATGAGAGGACCTACGAGCAGTACTTC
CSVEDERTYEQYF
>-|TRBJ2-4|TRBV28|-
TGTGCCAGCAGTAGGTGGGAGTTGGCCAAAAACATTCAGTACTTC
CASSRWELAKNIQYF
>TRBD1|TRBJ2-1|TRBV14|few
TGTGCCAGCAGCCAAAACGTTCCCAGGGGGCATAGGTTCTTC
CASSQNVPRGHRFF
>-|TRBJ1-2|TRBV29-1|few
TGCAGCGGTTTACTACGCAGGGTCTTCACCTTC
CSGLLRRVFTF